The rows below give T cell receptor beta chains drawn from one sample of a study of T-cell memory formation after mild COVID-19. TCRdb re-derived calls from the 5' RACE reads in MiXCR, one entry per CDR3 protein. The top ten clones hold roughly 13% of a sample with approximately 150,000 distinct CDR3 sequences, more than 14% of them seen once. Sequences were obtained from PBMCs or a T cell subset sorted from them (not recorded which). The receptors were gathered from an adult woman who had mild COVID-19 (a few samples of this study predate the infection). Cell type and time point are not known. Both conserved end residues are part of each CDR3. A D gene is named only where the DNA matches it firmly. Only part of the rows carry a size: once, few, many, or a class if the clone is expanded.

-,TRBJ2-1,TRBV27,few,CASSLKASPSSYNEQFF,TGTGCCAGCAGTTTAAAGGCTAGCCCGAGCTCCTACAATGAGCAGTTCTTC
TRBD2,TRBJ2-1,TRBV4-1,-,CASSQGIGGFLSYNEQFF,TGCGCCAGCAGCCAAGGTATCGGGGGGTTCCTCTCCTACAATGAGCAGTTCTTC
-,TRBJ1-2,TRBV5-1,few,CASSLDGKRYGYTF,TGCGCCAGCAGCTTGGACGGGAAAAGGTATGGCTACACCTTC
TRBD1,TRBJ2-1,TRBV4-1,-,CASSRLLDRPSYNEQFF,TGCGCCAGCAGCCGACTACTGGACAGGCCCTCCTACAATGAGCAGTTCTTC
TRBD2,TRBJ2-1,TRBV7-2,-,CASSSGLAGQGNEQFF,TGTGCCAGCAGCTCGGGACTAGCGGGGCAGGGGAATGAGCAGTTCTTC
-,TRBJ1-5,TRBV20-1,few,CSARDGTGGQPQHF,TGCAGTGCTAGAGATGGTACGGGCGGTCAGCCCCAGCATTTT
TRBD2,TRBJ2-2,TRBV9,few,CASSVRREGTGELFF,TGTGCCAGCAGCGTGCGGCGGGAGGGCACCGGGGAGCTGTTTTTT
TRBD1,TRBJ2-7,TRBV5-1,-,CASSLSDRGDEQYF,TGCGCCAGCAGCTTGTCGGACAGGGGTGACGAGCAGTACTTC
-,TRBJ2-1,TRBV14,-,CASSHGLIYNEQFF,TGTGCCAGCAGCCATGGGCTTATCTACAATGAGCAGTTCTTC
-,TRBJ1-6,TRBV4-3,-,CASSQDRRPGEWSPLHF,TGCGCCAGCAGCCAAGATCGACGGCCAGGGGAATGGTCACCCCTCCACTTT
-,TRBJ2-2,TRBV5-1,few,CASSFEEGNTGELFF,TGCGCCAGCAGCTTCGAGGAGGGGAACACCGGGGAGCTGTTTTTT
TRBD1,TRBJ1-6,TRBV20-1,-,CSARGDRGYSPLHF,TGCAGTGCTAGAGGGGACAGGGGGTATTCACCCCTCCACTTT
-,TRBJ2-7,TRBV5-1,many,CASSLDRPRNPYEQYF,TGCGCCAGCAGCTTGGATCGACCGCGGAACCCTTACGAGCAGTACTTC
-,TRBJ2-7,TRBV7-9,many,CASSLFGIPANEQYF,TGTGCCAGCAGCTTATTCGGGATACCTGCTAACGAGCAGTACTTC
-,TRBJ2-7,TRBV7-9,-,CASSLVGPGEQYF,TGTGCCAGCAGCTTAGTAGGGCCTGGCGAGCAGTACTTC
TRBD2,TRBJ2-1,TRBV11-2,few,CASSPLTSRNNEQFF,TGTGCCAGCAGCCCCCTGACTAGCCGGAATAATGAGCAGTTCTTC
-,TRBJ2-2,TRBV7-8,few,CASSLSQTGELFF,TGTGCCAGCAGCTTAAGTCAAACCGGGGAGCTGTTTTTT
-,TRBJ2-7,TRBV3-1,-,CASSQSGHGMKSYEQYF,TGTGCCAGCAGCCAATCTGGTCACGGGATGAAGTCCTACGAGCAGTACTTC
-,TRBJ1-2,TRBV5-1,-,CASSLDGSANGYTF,TGCGCCAGCAGCTTGGATGGGTCGGCTAATGGCTACACCTTC
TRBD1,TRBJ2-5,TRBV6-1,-,CASRRTGGGETQYF,TGTGCCAGCAGGAGAACAGGGGGCGGTGAGACCCAGTACTTC
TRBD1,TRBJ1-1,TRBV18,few,CASSLQGMNTEAFF,TGTGCCAGCTCACTACAGGGGATGAACACTGAAGCTTTCTTT
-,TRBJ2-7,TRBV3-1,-,CASSQGDSGVYEQYF,TGTGCCAGCAGCCAAGGCGATAGCGGCGTTTACGAGCAGTACTTC
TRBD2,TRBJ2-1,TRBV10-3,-,CAISERVAGVSNEQFF,TGTGCCATCAGTGAGAGGGTAGCGGGAGTTTCAAATGAGCAGTTCTTC
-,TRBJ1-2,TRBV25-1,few,CASSDPYNYGYTF,TGTGCCAGCAGTGACCCCTATAACTATGGCTACACCTTC
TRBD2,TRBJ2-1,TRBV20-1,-,CSARLAGGALDEQFF,TGCAGTGCTCGTCTAGCGGGAGGGGCACTGGATGAGCAGTTCTTC
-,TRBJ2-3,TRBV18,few,CASSPPGSPDTQYF,TGTGCCAGCTCACCACCCGGAAGCCCAGATACGCAGTATTTT
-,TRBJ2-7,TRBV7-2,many,CASSLAQGPYEQYF,TGTGCCAGCAGCTTAGCCCAGGGGCCCTACGAGCAGTACTTC
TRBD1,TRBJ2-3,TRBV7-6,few,CASSLAQGADTQYF,TGTGCCAGCAGCTTAGCACAGGGGGCAGATACGCAGTATTTT
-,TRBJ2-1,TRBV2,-,CASRTPGLSSYNEQFF,TGTGCCAGCAGGACCCCGGGCCTTAGCTCCTACAATGAGCAGTTCTTC
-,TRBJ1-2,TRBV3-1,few,CASSHSTDLRGYTF,TGTGCCAGCAGCCACTCGACGGATTTAAGAGGCTACACCTTC
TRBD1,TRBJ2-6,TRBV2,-,CASRRQGSSGANVLTF,TGTGCCAGCAGGCGACAGGGTTCGTCTGGGGCCAACGTCCTGACTTTC
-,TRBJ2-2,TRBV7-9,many,CASSPRDRSNTGELFF,TGTGCCAGCAGCCCCCGGGACCGGTCGAACACCGGGGAGCTGTTTTTT
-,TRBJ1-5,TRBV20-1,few,CSASLSINQPQHF,TGCAGTGCTAGTCTCAGTATCAATCAGCCCCAGCATTTT
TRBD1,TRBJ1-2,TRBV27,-,CASSYGTGDGYTF,TGTGCCAGCAGCTACGGGACAGGGGATGGCTACACCTTC
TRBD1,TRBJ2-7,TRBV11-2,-,CASREQGAYEQYF,TGTGCCAGCAGGGAACAGGGGGCCTACGAGCAGTACTTC
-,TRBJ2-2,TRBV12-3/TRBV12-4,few,CASSLGRGANTGELFF,TGTGCCAGCAGTCTCGGGCGGGGTGCGAACACCGGGGAGCTGTTTTTT
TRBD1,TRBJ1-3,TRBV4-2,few,CASSQEIGDRSGGTIYF,TGTGCCAGCAGCCAAGAAATCGGGGACAGGTCTGGAGGCACCATATATTTT
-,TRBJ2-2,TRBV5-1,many,CASSLSGTGELFF,TGCGCCAGCAGCTTGAGCGGAACCGGGGAGCTGTTTTTT
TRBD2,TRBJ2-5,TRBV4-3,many,CASSQEATSVKTQYF,TGCGCCAGCAGCCAAGAGGCTACTAGCGTGAAGACCCAGTACTTC
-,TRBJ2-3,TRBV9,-,CASSVDSPRAGTRGYYSTDTQYF,TGTGCCAGCAGCGTAGATTCCCCCAGAGCCGGGACAAGGGGATATTATAGCACAGATACGCAGTATTTT
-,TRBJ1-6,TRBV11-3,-,CASSLAGNSPLHF,TGTGCCAGCAGCTTAGCGGGAAATTCACCCCTCCACTTT
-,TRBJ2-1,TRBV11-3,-,CASSGPYREGQFF,TGTGCCAGCAGCGGACCATACAGGGAAGGCCAGTTCTTC
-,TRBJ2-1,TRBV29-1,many,CSVGTAIEQFF,TGCAGCGTTGGGACAGCGATTGAGCAGTTCTTC
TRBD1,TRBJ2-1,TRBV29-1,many,CSVDDRASYNEQFF,TGCAGCGTGGATGACAGGGCTTCCTACAATGAGCAGTTCTTC
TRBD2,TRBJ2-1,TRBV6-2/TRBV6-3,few,CASSDLAGGHNEQFF,TGTGCCAGCAGCGATCTAGCGGGAGGACACAATGAGCAGTTCTTC
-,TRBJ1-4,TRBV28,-,CASSFPGSNEKLFF,TGTGCCAGCAGCTTCCCCGGTTCTAATGAAAAACTGTTTTTT
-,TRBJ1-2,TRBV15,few,CATSSNRFPYGYTF,TGTGCCACCAGCTCCAATCGCTTCCCCTATGGCTACACCTTC
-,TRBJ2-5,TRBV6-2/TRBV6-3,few,CASRDTGVGETQYF,TGTGCCAGCAGAGACACCGGGGTTGGAGAGACCCAGTACTTC
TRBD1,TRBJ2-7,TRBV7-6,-,CASSPLGQGASYEQYF,TGTGCCAGCAGCCCTCTCGGACAGGGGGCTTCCTACGAGCAGTACTTC
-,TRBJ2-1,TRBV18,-,CASSTAAAPALGDNEQFF,TGTGCCAGCTCAACGGCGGCAGCCCCGGCACTCGGCGACAATGAGCAGTTCTTC
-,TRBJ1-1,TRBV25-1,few,CASSADPFSVKNTEAFF,TGTGCCAGCAGCGCCGACCCATTTTCGGTGAAGAACACTGAAGCTTTCTTT
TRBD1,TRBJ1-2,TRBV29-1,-,CSVEPTGRNYGYTF,TGCAGCGTTGAACCGACAGGGAGGAACTATGGCTACACCTTC